This TCR beta chain is drawn from a study of blood T cell repertoires in COVID-19. Original processing methods: Amplified reference gene primers provided the basis for estimating nucleated cell counts. Assay: immunoSEQ multiplex PCR; the TCRdb copy retains only in-frame clones and omits some. That table furnishes V, J and clone size, whereas the DNA furnished D and trimming. The sample has about 81,000 clones, roughly four fifths seen once; the top ten hold roughly 7.4%. CDR1 is SEHNR, CDR2 FQNEAQ, per germline (reference sequence). The CDR3 totals 15 residues. V was trimmed by 7 bases and J by 2 bases, leaving 15 bases between them.

This chain joins TRBV7-9 and TRBJ1-5, with D possibly matching TRBD1 (6 bases). The origin of this receptor is a human donor in a cohort sampled during active COVID-19. Sequencing was performed on peripheral blood. This CDR3 is CASMSGGRGNQPQHF. The CDR3 DNA is TGTGCCAGCATGTCGGGGGGCCGGGGCAATCAGCCCCAGCATTTT.